This T cell receptor (delta chain) appears in the sequencing data of a study of Vδ1+ human thymocytes. Study outcomes and limitations: Highly polyclonal TRG and TRD repertoires with Gaussian CDR3 length distributions appeared in thymus.

RNA was extracted from the cells and then reverse transcribed. Pooled V-gene forward primers with one constant-region reverse primer generated the CDR3 amplicons by multiplex PCR. TCRdb processed the multiplex PCR reads again with the CATT caller. Among fewer than 30,000 delta-chain clones listed, under 8% were seen once. The V gene's germline CDR1 is TSWWSYY and CDR2 QGS. This CDR3 is built from 16 residues. V shed 2 bases and J shed 7 bases, with 20 bases lying between them. This clone has only a few counts. Its matching antigen is unknown. Other DNA sequences in this specimen translate into the identical CDR3.

Material for sequencing was Vdelta1+ gamma-delta thymocytes from the thymus. Documented subset: FACS-sorted CD3+ TCRalphabeta- TCRVdelta1+ TCRVdelta2- thymocytes. The chain uses TRDV1 and TRDJ1, with D possibly TRDD2 on 5 matching bases. This clonotype originated in a girl under three years old who had congenital heart surgery. The CDR3 reads CALGEVPTGLPCKLIF. In nucleotides, the CDR3 is TGTGCTCTTGGGGAAGTACCTACGGGGCTCCCTTGTAAACTCATCTTT.